Below are 25 T cell receptor beta chains sequenced from a single sample in a study of blood T cell repertoires in COVID-19. Here immunoSEQ multiplex PCR was the method, and the copy in TCRdb shows in-frame clones only, minus some. The sample lists over 150,000 clones, roughly 88% occurring once. The sequenced sample consisted of peripheral blood. The source of these receptors is a man aged 55 to 70 with COVID-19, enrolled during active disease.

The chain employs TRBV29-1 and TRBJ2-1, with 10 bases aligning to TRBD1. CDR1 and CDR2 (germline): SQVTM, ANQGSEA. CDR3 size: 15 residues. The junction had 7 bases not matched to a gene; V was cut back by 1 base and J by 7 bases. DNA of the CDR3: TGCAGCGTTGAAGGGCGGGACAGGGGCCGTAATGAGCAGTTCTTC. As protein: CSVEGRDRGRNEQFF.

The chain uses TRBV5-5 and TRBJ2-1; 10 positions agree with TRBD2. In germline, CDR1 is SGHKS, CDR2 YYEKEE (reference sequence). The junction had 9 bases not matched to a gene; V was cut back by 0 bases and J by 0 bases. This CDR3 has 19 amino acids. CDR3 residues: CASSLALTSGWSSYNEQFF. CDR3 sequence (DNA): TGTGCCAGCAGCTTGGCTTTGACTAGCGGGTGGAGCTCCTACAATGAGCAGTTCTTC.

The rearrangement joins TRBV6-5 to TRBJ1-6; TRBD1 matches at 8 bases. CDR1 and CDR2 from the germline V gene are MNHEY and SVGAGI. CDR3 length: 14 residues. Unmatched junction bases numbered 5, after V lost 8 bases and J lost 5 bases. The CDR3 loop is CASHATGDNSPLHF. CDR3 DNA: TGTGCCAGCCATGCGACAGGGGATAATTCACCCCTCCACTTT.

J is TRBJ2-4 and V is TRBV19, with 11 bases matching TRBD1. The V gene's germline CDR1 is LNHDA and CDR2 SQIVND (reference sequence). The CDR3 spans 16 residues. V was pared by 3 bases and J by 8 bases, with 9 bases of the junction left unmatched. The DNA for the CDR3 is TGTGCCAGTAGTATGGGACAGGGGGTGAACTTGGACATTCAGTACTTC. Residues: CASSMGQGVNLDIQYF.

The chain couples TRBV19 to TRBJ2-5, with TRBD2 identical over 8 bases. CDR1 and CDR2 (germline): LNHDA, SQIVND (reference sequence). V lost 6 bases and J lost 4; bases outside the gene matches: 7. The CDR3 length is 14 residues. The CDR3 region is CASRGTSLRETQYF. The CDR3 coding sequence is TGTGCCAGTAGGGGGACTAGTTTAAGAGAGACCCAGTACTTC.

The chain recombines TRBV6-2 or TRBV6-3 with TRBJ1-1, with D possibly matching TRBD1 (6 bases). The CDR3 length is 13 residues. V lost 5 bases and J lost 6, with 13 bases in between. CDR1 and CDR2 from the germline V gene are MNHEY and SVGEGT. The CDR3 region is CASSRDIRPEAFF. CDR3 DNA sequence: TGTGCCAGCAGTAGGGACATCCGCCCTGAAGCTTTCTTT.

The rearrangement joins TRBV12-3 or TRBV12-4 to TRBJ1-2, with 10 bases that match TRBD1. The CDR3 contains 13 residues. Losses at the gene ends were 6 bases for V and 5 bases for J; bases not matched to a gene: 3. DNA for the CDR3: TGTGCCAGCAGCCGGGACAGGGGATATGGCTACACCTTC. Amino acids: CASSRDRGYGYTF.

This clone was counted a single time. The J gene is TRBJ1-2, the V gene TRBV6-6; 8 nucleotides align to TRBD1. CDR1 is MNHNY and CDR2 is SVGAGI in the germline V gene (reference sequence). The J segment lost 6 bases and the V segment lost 6 bases, leaving 12 bases of the junction unmatched. CDR3 length: 15 residues. In nucleotides, the CDR3 is TGTGCCAGCAGCAATAAAGGACAGGGCAGGAATGGCTACACCTTC. Protein product: CASSNKGQGRNGYTF.

This rearrangement joins TRBV2 to TRBJ2-6; 7 bases match TRBD2. Germline assignment: CDR1 SNHLY and CDR2 FYNNEI. The CDR3 has 15 residues. The J segment lost 2 bases and the V segment lost 3 bases, leaving 1 base of the junction unmatched. CDR3 sequence: CASSDAGAGANVLTF. As DNA, the CDR3 is TGTGCCAGCAGTGACGCGGGGGCTGGGGCCAACGTCCTGACTTTC.

The V and J genes are TRBV18 and TRBJ2-2, with 7 bases fitting TRBD1. V lost 2 bases and J lost 0; bases outside the gene matches: 6. Germline V lookup: CDR1 KGHSH, CDR2 LQKENI. CDR3 length equals 17 residues. CDR3 bases: TGTGCCAGCTCACCATTATCCCAGGGGGCGAACACCGGGGAGCTGTTTTTT. It encodes CASSPLSQGANTGELFF.

For this clone: The sample contains more than one DNA sequence encoding this CDR3. The gene calls are TRBV7-9 and TRBJ2-7; 8 bases map to TRBD1. V dropped 5 bases and J dropped 6; count of bases not matched to a gene: 6. Germline CDR1 is SEHNR and CDR2 is FQNEAQ (reference sequence). The CDR3 sequence is 13 residues long. The CDR3 DNA reads as TGTGCCAGCAGCCTTGGACAGGGCGGCGAGCAGTACTTC. Translated, it gives CASSLGQGGEQYF.

This chain links TRBV7-8 with TRBJ2-1, with 8 bases aligning to TRBD2. The CDR3 spans 15 residues. Germline V gene data show CDR1 as SGHVS and CDR2 as FQNEAQ. V lost 1 base and J lost 6; bases outside the gene matches: 5. CDR3 sequence: CASSLVAGISNEQFF. Written as DNA, the CDR3 is TGTGCCAGCAGCTTAGTAGCGGGAATTAGCAATGAGCAGTTCTTC.

This clone was detected once. The gene calls are TRBV27 and TRBJ1-5; 10 nucleotides align to TRBD1. Germline trimming cut 4 bases from V and 0 bases from J; bases unmatched to any gene: 12. The CDR3 consists of 19 residues. Germline assignment: CDR1 MNHEY and CDR2 SMNVEV (reference sequence). The CDR3, as DNA: TGTGCCAGCAGTTATTCAGGGACAGGGGTCCTCATTAGCAATCAGCCCCAGCATTTT. It is translated as CASSYSGTGVLISNQPQHF.

This clone was seen only a few times. The gene calls are TRBV14 and TRBJ2-2; TRBD1 might be the D (5 bases). This CDR3 is 14 amino acids long. Per the germline V gene, CDR1 is SGHDN and CDR2 is FVKESK. V was clipped by 5 bases and J by 2 bases, with 9 bases between them. The CDR3 DNA is TGTGCCAGCAGCATCCAGGGAAACACCGGGGAGCTGTTTTTT. Residues: CASSIQGNTGELFF. The full variable domain, its missing parts supplied by reference TRBV14 and TRBJ2-2, is EAGVTQFPSHSVIEKGQTVTLRCDPISGHDNLYWYRRVMGKEIKFLLHFVKESKQDESGMPNNRFLAERTGGTYSTLKVQPAELEDSGVYFCASSIQGNTGELFFGEGSRLTVL.

The chain employs TRBV6-5 and TRBJ1-5; TRBD1 agrees at 7 bases. CDR1 is MNHEY and CDR2 is SVGAGI in the germline V gene. V trimming: 6 bases; J trimming: 6 bases; junction bases outside the gene matches: 2. The CDR3 covers 12 residues. The CDR3 protein is CASRAGGQPQHF. The DNA for the CDR3 is TGTGCCAGCAGGGCAGGGGGTCAGCCCCAGCATTTT.

The genes are TRBV11-2 and TRBJ2-1, with a weak D call TRBD2 (5 bases). The CDR3 length is 14 residues. Germline CDR1 reads SGHAT; CDR2 reads FQNNGV. The V end was cut by 5 bases, the J end by 6 bases, with 14 bases between. The chain's CDR3 is CASSPPPTSNEQFF. In DNA, the CDR3 is TGTGCCAGCAGCCCCCCACCCACTAGCAATGAGCAGTTCTTC.

This chain connects TRBV2 to TRBJ1-6, with D maybe TRBD1 (6 bases). The CDR3 has 16 residues. The V end was cut by 7 bases, the J end by 0 bases, with 13 bases between. Germline loops: CDR1 SNHLY, CDR2 FYNNEI. CDR3 bases: TGTGCCAGCAACCGGGACACGAGCTCCTATAATTCACCCCTCCACTTT. This gives the protein CASNRDTSSYNSPLHF. Drawing the rest from reference TRBV2 and TRBJ1-6, the complete variable domain is EPEVTQTPSHQVTQMGQEVILRCVPISNHLYFYWYRQILGQKVEFLVSFYNNEISEKSEIFDDQFSVERPDGSNFTLKIRSTKLEDSAMYFCASNRDTSSYNSPLHFGNGTRLTVT.

This clone was observed once. Other DNA sequences in the sample encode the same CDR3. The chain combines TRBV18 with TRBJ2-5; 10 bases are a match to TRBD2. Germline V lookup: CDR1 KGHSH, CDR2 LQKENI. The CDR3 sequence is 13 residues long. V lost 3 bases and J lost 5; bases outside the gene matches: 0. CDR3 sequence (DNA): TGTGCCAGCTCACCGGGACTAGCGGAGACCCAGTACTTC. The encoded protein is CASSPGLAETQYF.

The chain carries TRBV10-3 and TRBJ1-6; D uncertain. In germline, CDR1 is ENHRY, CDR2 SYGVKD. The length of the CDR3 is 12 residues. V was trimmed by 5 bases and J by 6 bases, leaving 5 bases between them. The CDR3 spells CAISLANSPLHF. In DNA form, the CDR3 reads TGTGCCATCAGTCTGGCTAATTCACCCCTCCACTTT.

The rearrangement links TRBV5-1 to TRBJ2-3; D is possibly TRBD1 (6 bases). Per the germline V gene, CDR1 is SGHRS and CDR2 is YFSETQ. CDR3 size: 15 residues. The ends were cut back, 7 bases at V and 0 bases at J, with 15 bases in the middle. The CDR3 loop is CASGTDRTSTDTQYF. CDR3 coding DNA: TGCGCCAGCGGAACTGACAGGACCAGCACAGATACGCAGTATTTT.

The V call is TRBV19, the J call TRBJ1-3; D is unresolved. There are 14 residues in the CDR3. V lost 5 bases and J lost 3, with 11 bases in between. CDR1 is LNHDA and CDR2 is SQIVND in the germline V gene (reference sequence). The CDR3 protein is CASSRDTFGNTIYF. The DNA for the CDR3 is TGTGCCAGTAGTCGGGATACCTTTGGAAACACCATATATTTT.

The CDR3 region is CASSHSRDRLDSNQPQHF. In DNA, the CDR3 is TGCGCCAGCAGCCATTCCCGGGACAGGCTCGATAGCAATCAGCCCCAGCATTTT. This sequence joins TRBV4-1 and TRBJ1-5, with TRBD1 matching 8 bases. The J segment lost 0 bases and the V segment lost 3 bases, leaving 10 bases of the junction unmatched. This CDR3 has 18 residues. Per germline, CDR1 MGHRA and CDR2 YSYEKL.

This chain uses TRBV7-2 with TRBJ2-5; a possible D gene is TRBD2 (5 bases). With 4 bases removed from V and 4 bases from J, the gap between germline ends came to 16 bases. From germline, CDR1 is SGHTA and CDR2 FQGNSA. The CDR3 is 15 residues long. Written as DNA, the CDR3 is TGTGCCAGCAGCTATCATTTAGTGGGGAGAGAGACCCAGTACTTC. It codes for CASSYHLVGRETQYF.

J is TRBJ2-5 and V is TRBV7-9; possibly TRBD2 for D (6 bases). The length of the CDR3 is 16 residues. Deletions cut 2 bases from V and 2 bases from J, with 15 bases between. Germline V gives CDR1 SEHNR, CDR2 FQNEAQ (reference sequence). In DNA form, the CDR3 reads TGTGCCAGCAGCTTAAACTGGGGGGTCGGGCAAGAGACCCAGTACTTC. Translated, it gives CASSLNWGVGQETQYF.

The genes are TRBV29-1 and TRBJ2-1; 10 bases match TRBD1. The germline gives CDR1 SQVTM, CDR2 ANQGSEA. The CDR3 runs 17 residues. V lost 5 bases, J lost 0 bases, and 10 bases stayed unmatched. The CDR3 spells CSVPGTGALGSYNEQFF. The DNA for the CDR3 is TGCAGCGTTCCCGGGACAGGGGCTCTGGGCTCCTACAATGAGCAGTTCTTC.